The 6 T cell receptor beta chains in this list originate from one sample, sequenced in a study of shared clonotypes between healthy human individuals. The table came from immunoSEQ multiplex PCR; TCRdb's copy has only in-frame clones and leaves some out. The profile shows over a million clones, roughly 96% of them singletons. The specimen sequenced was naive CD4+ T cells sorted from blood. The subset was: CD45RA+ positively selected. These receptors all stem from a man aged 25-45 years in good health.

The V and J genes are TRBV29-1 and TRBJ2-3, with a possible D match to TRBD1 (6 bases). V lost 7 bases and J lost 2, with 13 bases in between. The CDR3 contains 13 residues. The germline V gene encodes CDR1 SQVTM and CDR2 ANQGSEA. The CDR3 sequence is CSETRDTTDTQYF. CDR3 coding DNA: TGCAGCGAAACCCGGGACACCACAGATACGCAGTATTTT.

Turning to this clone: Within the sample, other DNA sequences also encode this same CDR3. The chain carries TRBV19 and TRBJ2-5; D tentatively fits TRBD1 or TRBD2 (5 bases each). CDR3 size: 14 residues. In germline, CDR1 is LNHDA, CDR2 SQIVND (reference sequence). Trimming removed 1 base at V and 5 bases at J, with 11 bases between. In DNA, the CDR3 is TGTGCCAGTAGTATAGTTGGGGGTCGGGAGACCCAGTACTTC. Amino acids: CASSIVGGRETQYF.

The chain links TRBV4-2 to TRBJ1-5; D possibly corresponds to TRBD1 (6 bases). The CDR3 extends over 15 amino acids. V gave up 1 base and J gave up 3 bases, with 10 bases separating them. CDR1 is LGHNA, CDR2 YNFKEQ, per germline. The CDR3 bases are TGTGCCAGCAGCCAAGTCGCAGGGGCCAATCAGCCCCAGCATTTT. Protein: CASSQVAGANQPQHF.

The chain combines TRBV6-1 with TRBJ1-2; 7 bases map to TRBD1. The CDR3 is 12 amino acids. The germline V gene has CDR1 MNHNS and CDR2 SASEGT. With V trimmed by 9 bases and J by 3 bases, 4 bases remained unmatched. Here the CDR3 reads CASGDRDYGYTF. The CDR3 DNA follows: TGTGCCAGTGGAGACAGGGACTATGGCTACACCTTC.

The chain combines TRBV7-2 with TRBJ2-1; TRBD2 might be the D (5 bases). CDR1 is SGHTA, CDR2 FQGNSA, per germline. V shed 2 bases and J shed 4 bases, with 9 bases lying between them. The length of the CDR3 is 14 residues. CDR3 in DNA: TGTGCCAGCAGCTTAATGCCGGGATACAATGAGCAGTTCTTC. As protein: CASSLMPGYNEQFF.

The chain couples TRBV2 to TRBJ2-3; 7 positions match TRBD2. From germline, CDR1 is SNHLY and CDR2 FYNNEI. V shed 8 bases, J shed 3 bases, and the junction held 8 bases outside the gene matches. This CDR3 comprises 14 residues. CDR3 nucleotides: TGTGCCAGCGGGCTAGCGGTTCTAACAGATACGCAGTATTTT. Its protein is CASGLAVLTDTQYF.